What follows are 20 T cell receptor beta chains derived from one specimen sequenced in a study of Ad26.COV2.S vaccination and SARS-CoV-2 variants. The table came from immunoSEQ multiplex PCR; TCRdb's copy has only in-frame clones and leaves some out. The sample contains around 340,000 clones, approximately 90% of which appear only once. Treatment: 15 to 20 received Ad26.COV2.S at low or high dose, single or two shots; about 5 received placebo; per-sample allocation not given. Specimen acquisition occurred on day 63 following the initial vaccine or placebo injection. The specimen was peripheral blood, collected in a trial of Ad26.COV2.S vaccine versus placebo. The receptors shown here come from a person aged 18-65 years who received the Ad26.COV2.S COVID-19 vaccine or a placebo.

CDR3 amino acids: CASSPTGANYGYTF. In nucleotides, the CDR3 is TGTGCCAGCAGCCCGACAGGGGCTAACTATGGCTACACCTTC. V gene TRBV5-5 combines with J gene TRBJ1-2, with TRBD1 identical over 8 bases. Germline V gives CDR1 SGHKS, CDR2 YYEKEE (reference sequence). V was pared by 4 bases and J by 0 bases, with 2 bases of the junction left unmatched. The CDR3 sequence is 14 residues long.

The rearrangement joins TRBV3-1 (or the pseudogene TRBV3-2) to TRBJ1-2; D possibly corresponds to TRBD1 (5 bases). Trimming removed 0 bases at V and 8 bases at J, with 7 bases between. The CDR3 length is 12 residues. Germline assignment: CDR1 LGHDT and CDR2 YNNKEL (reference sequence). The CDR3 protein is CASSQDQGGYTF. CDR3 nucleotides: TGTGCCAGCAGCCAAGACCAGGGCGGCTACACCTTC.

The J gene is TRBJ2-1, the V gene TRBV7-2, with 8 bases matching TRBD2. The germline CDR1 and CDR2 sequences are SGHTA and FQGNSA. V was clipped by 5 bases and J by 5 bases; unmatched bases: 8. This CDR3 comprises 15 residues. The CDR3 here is CASSPSGGTHNEQFF. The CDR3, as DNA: TGTGCCAGCAGCCCTTCGGGGGGGACACACAATGAGCAGTTCTTC.

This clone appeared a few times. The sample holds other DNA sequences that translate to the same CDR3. CDR3 amino acids: CASSFGRNYGYTF. The CDR3, as DNA: TGTGCCAGCAGTTTTGGGCGCAACTATGGCTACACCTTC. The chain combines TRBV12-3 or TRBV12-4 with TRBJ1-2; D gene uncertain. This CDR3 region has 13 residues. The ends were cut back, 3 bases at V and 2 bases at J, with 7 bases in the middle.

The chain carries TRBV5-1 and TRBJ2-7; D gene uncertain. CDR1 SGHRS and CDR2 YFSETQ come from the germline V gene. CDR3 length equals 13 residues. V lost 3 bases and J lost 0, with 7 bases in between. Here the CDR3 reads CASSSSFSYEQYF. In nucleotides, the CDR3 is TGCGCCAGCAGCTCCTCGTTCTCCTACGAGCAGTACTTC.

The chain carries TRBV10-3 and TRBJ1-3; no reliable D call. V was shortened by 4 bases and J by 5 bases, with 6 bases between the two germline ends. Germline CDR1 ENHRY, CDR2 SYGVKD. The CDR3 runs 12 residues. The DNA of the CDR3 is TGTGCCATCAGTGGCGACAGAAACACCATATATTTT. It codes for CAISGDRNTIYF.

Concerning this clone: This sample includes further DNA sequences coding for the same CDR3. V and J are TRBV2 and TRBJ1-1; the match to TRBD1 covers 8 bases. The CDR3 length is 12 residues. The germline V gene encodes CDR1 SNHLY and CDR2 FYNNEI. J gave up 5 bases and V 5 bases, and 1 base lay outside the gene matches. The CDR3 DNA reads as TGTGCCAGCAGTCGACAGGGGACTGAAGCTTTCTTT. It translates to CASSRQGTEAFF. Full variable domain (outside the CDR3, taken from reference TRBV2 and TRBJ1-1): EPEVTQTPSHQVTQMGQEVILRCVPISNHLYFYWYRQILGQKVEFLVSFYNNEISEKSEIFDDQFSVERPDGSNFTLKIRSTKLEDSAMYFCASSRQGTEAFFGQGTRLTVV.

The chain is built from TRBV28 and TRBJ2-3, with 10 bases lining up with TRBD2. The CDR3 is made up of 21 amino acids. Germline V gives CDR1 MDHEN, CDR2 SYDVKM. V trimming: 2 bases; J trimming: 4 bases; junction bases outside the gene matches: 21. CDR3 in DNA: TGTGCCAGCAGTTTAGGACCCTTTGAAAAAGCGGGAGGGCCCCCTGCAGATACGCAGTATTTT. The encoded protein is CASSLGPFEKAGGPPADTQYF.

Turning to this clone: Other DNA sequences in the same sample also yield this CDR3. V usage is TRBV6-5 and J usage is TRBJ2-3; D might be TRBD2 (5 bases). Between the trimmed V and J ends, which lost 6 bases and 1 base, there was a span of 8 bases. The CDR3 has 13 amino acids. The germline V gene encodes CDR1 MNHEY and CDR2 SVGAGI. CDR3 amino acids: CASRDSGTDTQYF. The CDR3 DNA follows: TGTGCCAGCAGGGACTCAGGCACAGATACGCAGTATTTT.

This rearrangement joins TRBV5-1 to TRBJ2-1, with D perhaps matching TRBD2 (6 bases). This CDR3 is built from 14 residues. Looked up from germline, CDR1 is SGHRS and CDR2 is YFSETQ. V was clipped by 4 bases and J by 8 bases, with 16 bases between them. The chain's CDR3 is CASSDPTRRHEQFF. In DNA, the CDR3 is TGCGCCAGCAGCGATCCGACTAGAAGGCATGAGCAGTTCTTC.

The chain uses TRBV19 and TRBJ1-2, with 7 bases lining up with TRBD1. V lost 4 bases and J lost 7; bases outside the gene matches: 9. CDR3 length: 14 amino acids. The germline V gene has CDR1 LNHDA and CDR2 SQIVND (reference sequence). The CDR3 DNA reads TGTGCCAGTAGTACAACGACAGGGCACTCTGGCTACACCTTC. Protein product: CASSTTTGHSGYTF.

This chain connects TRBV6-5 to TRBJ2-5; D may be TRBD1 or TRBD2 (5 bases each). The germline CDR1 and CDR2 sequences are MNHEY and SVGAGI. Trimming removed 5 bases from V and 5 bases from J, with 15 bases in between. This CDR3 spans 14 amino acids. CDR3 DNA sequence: TGTGCCAGCAGTAGGGGCTACTCGGGGGAGACCCAGTACTTC. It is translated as CASSRGYSGETQYF.

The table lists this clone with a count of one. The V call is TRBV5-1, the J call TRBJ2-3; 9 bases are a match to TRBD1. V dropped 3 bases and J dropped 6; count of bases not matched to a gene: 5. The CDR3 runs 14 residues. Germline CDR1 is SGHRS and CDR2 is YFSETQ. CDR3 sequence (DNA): TGCGCCAGCAGCTCAGGGACAGGGCGGGATACGCAGTATTTT. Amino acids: CASSSGTGRDTQYF.

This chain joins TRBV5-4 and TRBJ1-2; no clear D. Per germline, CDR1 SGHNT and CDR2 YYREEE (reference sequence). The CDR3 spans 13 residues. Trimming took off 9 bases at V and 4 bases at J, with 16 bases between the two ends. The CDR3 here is CATSSRWRYGYTF. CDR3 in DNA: TGTGCCACCTCAAGCAGGTGGCGCTATGGCTACACCTTC.

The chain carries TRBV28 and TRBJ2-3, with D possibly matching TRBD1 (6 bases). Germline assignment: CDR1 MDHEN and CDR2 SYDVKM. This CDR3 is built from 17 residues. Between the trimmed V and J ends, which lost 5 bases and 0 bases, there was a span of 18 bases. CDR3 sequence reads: CASSIYTGKPSTDTQYF. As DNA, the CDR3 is TGTGCCAGCAGTATATACACAGGGAAGCCTAGCACAGATACGCAGTATTTT.

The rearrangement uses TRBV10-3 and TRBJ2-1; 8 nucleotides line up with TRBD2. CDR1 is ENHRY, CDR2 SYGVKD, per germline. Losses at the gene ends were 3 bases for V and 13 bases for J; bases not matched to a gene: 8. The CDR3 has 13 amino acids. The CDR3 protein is CAISELPSGSQFF. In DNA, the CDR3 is TGTGCCATCAGTGAACTCCCCAGCGGGAGCCAGTTCTTC.

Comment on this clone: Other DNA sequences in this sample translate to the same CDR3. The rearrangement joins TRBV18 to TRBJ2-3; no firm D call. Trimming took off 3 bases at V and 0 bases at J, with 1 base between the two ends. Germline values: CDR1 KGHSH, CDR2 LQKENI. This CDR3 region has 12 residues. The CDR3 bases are TGTGCCAGCTCACCCAGCACAGATACGCAGTATTTT. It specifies CASSPSTDTQYF. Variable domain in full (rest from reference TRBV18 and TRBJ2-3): NAGVMQNPRHLVRRRGQEARLRCSPMKGHSHVYWYRQLPEEGLKFMVYLQKENIIDESGMPKERFSAEFPKEGPSILRIQQVVRGDSAAYFCASSPSTDTQYFGPGTRLTVL.

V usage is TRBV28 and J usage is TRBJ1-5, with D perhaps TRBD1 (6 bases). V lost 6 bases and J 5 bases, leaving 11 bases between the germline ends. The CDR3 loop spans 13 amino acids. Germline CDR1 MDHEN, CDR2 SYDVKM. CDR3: CASRNRDYQPQHF. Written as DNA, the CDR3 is TGTGCCAGCAGGAACAGGGACTATCAGCCCCAGCATTTT.

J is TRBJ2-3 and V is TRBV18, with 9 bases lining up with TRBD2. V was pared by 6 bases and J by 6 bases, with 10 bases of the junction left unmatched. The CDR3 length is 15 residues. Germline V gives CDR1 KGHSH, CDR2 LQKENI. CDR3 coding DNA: TGTGCCAGCTCGCCCCAGCGGGAGGATTATGATACGCAGTATTTT. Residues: CASSPQREDYDTQYF.

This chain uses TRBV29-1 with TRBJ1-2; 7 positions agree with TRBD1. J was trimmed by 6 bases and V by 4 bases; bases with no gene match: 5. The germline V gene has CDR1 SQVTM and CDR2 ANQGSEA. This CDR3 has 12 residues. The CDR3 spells CSVGRGEDGYTF. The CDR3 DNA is TGCAGCGTTGGCAGGGGGGAGGATGGCTACACCTTC.